The sequence of this T cell receptor (beta chain) was determined in a study of blood T cell repertoires in COVID-19. Turning to the study itself: Samples taken during acute and convalescent COVID-19 were collected in the United States, Italy and Spain. Sample material is recorded as cDNA or gDNA derived from T cells, B-cell-depleted T cells, or PBMCs.

Per the study methods: Nucleated cell number was recorded as an estimate derived from reference gene primer amplification. The assay was immunoSEQ multiplex PCR, and TCRdb's table has in-frame clones only and misses some. V and J calls and clone size are given by that table; D and trimming were obtained from the DNA. The sample consists of about 200,000 clones, around 80% of them appearing once. The J segment lost 4 bases and the V segment lost 3 bases, leaving 16 bases of the junction unmatched. The CDR3 is made up of 18 amino acids. Germline V gene lookup returns CDR1 SGHVS and CDR2 FNYEAQ. The J gene is TRBJ2-5, the V gene TRBV7-6, with 8 bases aligning to TRBD1. The source is a human donor in a cohort sampled during active COVID-19. Source material: peripheral blood. The CDR3: CASSFQGFGPRGPETQYF. CDR3 in DNA: TGTGCCAGCAGCTTCCAAGGATTTGGCCCCAGGGGGCCAGAGACCCAGTACTTC.